This T cell receptor (beta chain) was sequenced for a study of a mutant IDH1 vaccine in newly diagnosed glioma. Overall study context: Vaccination began 4-6 weeks post radiotherapy alone, or with temozolomide cycles. Every participant had undergone radiotherapy, temozolomide, or both before, and most underwent both.

The J segment lost 0 bases and the V segment lost 8 bases, leaving 11 bases of the junction unmatched. CDR1 is MDHEN, CDR2 SYDVKM, per germline. The CDR3 loop spans 16 amino acids. The time point was: week 11, during vaccination. Vaccinated patients received 300 ug of mutant IDH1 20-mer peptide per dose, with topical imiquimod. Data came from immunoSEQ multiplex PCR; TCRdb stores just in-frame clones and leaves some out. Among tens of thousands of clones, less than 85% were seen once, and the ten largest hold roughly 9%. With regard to this clone: The antigen is not known.

The study's findings and limits: Altogether, approximately 93% of patients exhibited vaccine-induced immune responses.

The chain has TRBV28 and TRBJ2-5; 8 nucleotides agree with TRBD2. The sequence came from a woman aged 50 to 60 with glioma. Specimen: PBMCs, collected from a glioma patient whose treatment included an IDH1 peptide vaccine. Here the CDR3 reads CASSRGGRSNQETQYF. The CDR3 coding sequence is TGTGCCAGCTCACGGGGGGGCCGCTCTAACCAAGAGACCCAGTACTTC.